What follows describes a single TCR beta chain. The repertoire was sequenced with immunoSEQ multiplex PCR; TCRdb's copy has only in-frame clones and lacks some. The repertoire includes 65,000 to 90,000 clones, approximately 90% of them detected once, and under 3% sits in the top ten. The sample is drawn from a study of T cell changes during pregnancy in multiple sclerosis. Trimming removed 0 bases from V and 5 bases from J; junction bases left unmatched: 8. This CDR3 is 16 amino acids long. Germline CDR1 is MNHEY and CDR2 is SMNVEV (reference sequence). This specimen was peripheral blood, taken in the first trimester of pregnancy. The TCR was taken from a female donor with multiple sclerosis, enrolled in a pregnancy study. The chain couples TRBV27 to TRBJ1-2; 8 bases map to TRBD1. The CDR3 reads CASSLSRRTGRYGYTF. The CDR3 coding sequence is TGTGCCAGCAGTTTATCCCGCCGGACAGGGAGATATGGCTACACCTTC.